The TCR beta chain described here comes from a study of shared clonotypes between healthy human individuals. Whole-study findings and limits: Memory subsets had estimated richness that was generally smaller than that of naive subsets.

Note on this clone: The antigen remains undetermined.

The protocol was immunoSEQ multiplex PCR, while the TCRdb copy is restricted to in-frame clones and leaves out a portion. Counted here are approximately 1,500,000 clones, around 97% occurring once; the ten biggest clones make up roughly 1.2%. CDR3 length: 14 amino acids. CDR1 is MNHNY, CDR2 SVGAGI, per germline (reference sequence). V was cut by 6 bases and J by 6 bases, with 14 bases left in between. Sequences were obtained from naive CD4+ T cells sorted from blood. Subset indicated: CD45RA+ positively selected. The rearrangement joins TRBV6-6 to TRBJ2-2; no definite D call. This receptor was taken from a man aged 25-45 years in good health. CDR3: CASRDAATAGELFF. CDR3 coding DNA: TGTGCCAGCAGAGACGCAGCTACCGCCGGGGAGCTGTTTTTT.